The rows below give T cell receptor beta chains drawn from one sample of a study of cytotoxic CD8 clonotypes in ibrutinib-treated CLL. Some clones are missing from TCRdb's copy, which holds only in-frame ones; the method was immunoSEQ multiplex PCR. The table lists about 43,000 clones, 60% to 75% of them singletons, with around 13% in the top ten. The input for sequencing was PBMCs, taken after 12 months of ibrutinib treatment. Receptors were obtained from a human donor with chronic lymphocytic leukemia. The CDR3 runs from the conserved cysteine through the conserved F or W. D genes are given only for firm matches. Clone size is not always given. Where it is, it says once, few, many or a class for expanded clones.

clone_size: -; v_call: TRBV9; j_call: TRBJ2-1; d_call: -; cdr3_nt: TGTGCCAGCAGCGTAGTCGGGGAAAGTACTGAGCAGTTCTTC; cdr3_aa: CASSVVGESTEQFF
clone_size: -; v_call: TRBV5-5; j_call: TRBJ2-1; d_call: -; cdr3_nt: TGTGCCAGCAGCTTCGGTTTGGATGAGCAGTTCTTC; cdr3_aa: CASSFGLDEQFF
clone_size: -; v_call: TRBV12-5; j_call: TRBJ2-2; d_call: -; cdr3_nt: TGTGCTAGTGGTTTGGTTGCCGGGGGTCGGATCACCGGGGAGCTGTTTTTT; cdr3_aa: CASGLVAGGRITGELFF
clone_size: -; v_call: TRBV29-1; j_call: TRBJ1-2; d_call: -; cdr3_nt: TGCAGCGTTACCTTAACCTCAAGGGGCTACTATGGCTACACCTTC; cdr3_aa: CSVTLTSRGYYGYTF
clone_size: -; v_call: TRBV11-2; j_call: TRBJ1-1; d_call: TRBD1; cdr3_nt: TGTGCCAGCAGATGGGACAGGGGAGGGACTGAAGCTTTCTTT; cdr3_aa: CASRWDRGGTEAFF
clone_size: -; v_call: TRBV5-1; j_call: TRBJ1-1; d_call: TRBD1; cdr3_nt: TGCGCCAGCAGCTTAGACAGGGGGTTCAACACTGAAGCTTTCTTT; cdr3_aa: CASSLDRGFNTEAFF
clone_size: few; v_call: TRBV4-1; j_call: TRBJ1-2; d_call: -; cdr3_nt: TGCGCCAGCAGCCTCGGACAGTTTAACTATGGCTACACCTTC; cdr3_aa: CASSLGQFNYGYTF
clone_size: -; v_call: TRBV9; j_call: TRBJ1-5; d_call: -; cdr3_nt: TGTGCCAGCAGCGTAGCTATCAGGCTAAGGGGTCAGCCCCAGCATTTT; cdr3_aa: CASSVAIRLRGQPQHF
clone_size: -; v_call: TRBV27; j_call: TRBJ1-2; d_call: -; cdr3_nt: TGTGCCAGCAGTTTTGGAGGGTCTAACTATGGCTACACCTTC; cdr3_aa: CASSFGGSNYGYTF
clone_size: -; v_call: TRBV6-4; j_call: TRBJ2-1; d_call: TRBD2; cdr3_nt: TGTGCCAGCAGTTTAAGCGGGGGGGTGAATGAGCAGTTCTTC; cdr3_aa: CASSLSGGVNEQFF
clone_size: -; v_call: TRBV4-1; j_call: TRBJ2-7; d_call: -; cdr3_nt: TGCGCCAGCAGCCACCCTGGGGGGGACAGCGACTCCTACGAGCAGTACTTC; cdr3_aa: CASSHPGGDSDSYEQYF
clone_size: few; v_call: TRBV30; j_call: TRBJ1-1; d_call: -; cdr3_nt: TGTGCCTGGAGCCCTTTGAGGAACACTGAAGCTTTCTTT; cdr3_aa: CAWSPLRNTEAFF
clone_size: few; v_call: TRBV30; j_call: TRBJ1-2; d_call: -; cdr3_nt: TGTGCCTGGAGTCGCGAGACAGGTTTTCCTTATGGCTACACCTTC; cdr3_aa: CAWSRETGFPYGYTF
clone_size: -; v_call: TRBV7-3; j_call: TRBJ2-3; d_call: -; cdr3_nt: TGTGCCAGCAGCTTAACCCGGACAGGCACAGATACGCAGTATTTT; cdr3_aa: CASSLTRTGTDTQYF
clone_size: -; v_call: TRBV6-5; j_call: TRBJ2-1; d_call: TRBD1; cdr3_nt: TGTGCCAGCAGTTACACGGGACAGGGGGTCGGCAATGAGCAGTTCTTC; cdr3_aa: CASSYTGQGVGNEQFF
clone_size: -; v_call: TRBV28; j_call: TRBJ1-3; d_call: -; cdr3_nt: TGTGCCAGCATGAACTGGGGGGGAACGATCCCTTCTGGAAACACCATATATTTT; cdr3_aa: CASMNWGGTIPSGNTIYF
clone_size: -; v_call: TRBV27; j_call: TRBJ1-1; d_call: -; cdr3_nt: TGTGCCAGCAGTTTAAACGGGATCGACCGAAACACTGAAGCTTTCTTT; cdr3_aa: CASSLNGIDRNTEAFF
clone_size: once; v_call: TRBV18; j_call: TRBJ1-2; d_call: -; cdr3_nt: TGTGCCAGCTCTACCCTGGGGCCCTATGGCTACACCTTC; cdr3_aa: CASSTLGPYGYTF
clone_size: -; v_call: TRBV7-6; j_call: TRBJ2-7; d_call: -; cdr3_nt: TGTGCCAGCAGTCATAGCCCCACAGGGAAGGGCGAGCAGTACTTC; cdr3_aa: CASSHSPTGKGEQYF
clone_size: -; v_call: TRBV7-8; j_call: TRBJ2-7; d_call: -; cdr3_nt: TGTGCCAGCAGCCCCCAGTCTGGGGGCGGGGGCTTTTTGGTGCAGTACTTC; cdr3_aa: CASSPQSGGGGFLVQYF
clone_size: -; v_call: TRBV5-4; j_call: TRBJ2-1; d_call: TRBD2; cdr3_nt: TGTGCCACCCCACTAGCGGGAGGGGGTGAGCAGTTCTTC; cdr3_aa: CATPLAGGGEQFF
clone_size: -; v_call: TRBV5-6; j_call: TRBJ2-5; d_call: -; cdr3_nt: TGTGCCAGCAGCTTGGCTCTCTTTCGGTCTGGTTCACAAGAGACCCAGTACTTC; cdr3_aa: CASSLALFRSGSQETQYF
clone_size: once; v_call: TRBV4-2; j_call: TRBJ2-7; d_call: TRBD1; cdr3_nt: TGTGCCAGCAGCTCCCGACAGGGTGACTACGAGCAGTACTTC; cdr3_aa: CASSSRQGDYEQYF
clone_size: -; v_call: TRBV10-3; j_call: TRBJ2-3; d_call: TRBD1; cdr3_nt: TGTGCCATCGCGGGGCAGGGGGCGGATACGCAGTATTTT; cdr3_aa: CAIAGQGADTQYF
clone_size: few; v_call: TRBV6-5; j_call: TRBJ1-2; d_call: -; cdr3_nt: TGTGCCAGCAGCCACGGGGGGCTCTATGGCTACACCTTC; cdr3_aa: CASSHGGLYGYTF
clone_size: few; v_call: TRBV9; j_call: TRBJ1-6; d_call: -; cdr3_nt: TGTGCCAGCAGCGTAGGCCTTCGGAATTCACCCCTCCACTTT; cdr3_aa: CASSVGLRNSPLHF